In this sample, the clone carrying this T cell receptor (beta chain) turned up a few times. The data are from a study of blood T cell repertoires in COVID-19. Study overall: There were acute and convalescent COVID-19 samples, and they came from the United States, Italy and Spain. Sources were T cells, B-cell-depleted T cells, or PBMCs; the material itself was cDNA or gDNA.

The CDR3 extends over 16 amino acids. With V trimmed by 0 bases and J by 3 bases, 4 bases remained unmatched. CDR1 and CDR2 from the germline V gene are MNHEY and SVGAGI. As handled by the study authors: Scientists estimated how many nucleated cells there were by amplifying reference gene primers. TCRdb's copy holds only in-frame clones and misses some; the assay was immunoSEQ multiplex PCR. That table is the source of V, J and clone size, and D and trimming were worked out from the DNA. The repertoire has some 260,000 clones, around three quarters of them found once; the top ten carry about 3.5%. This sequence was found in a woman of 80 years or more with acute or convalescent COVID-19. The chain carries TRBV6-5 and TRBJ2-4; 8 bases align to TRBD1. Sequencing input: peripheral blood. The CDR3 reads CASSYSGQGGKNIQYF. The CDR3 DNA reads as TGTGCCAGCAGTTACTCCGGACAGGGCGGCAAAAACATTCAGTACTTC.